These T cell receptor beta chains were read from a single sample in a study of blood T cell repertoires in COVID-19. Produced via immunoSEQ multiplex PCR; TCRdb's table is partial and in-frame only. The data hold about 33,000 clones, with more than 80% observed a single time. Sequencing input: peripheral blood. Source of these receptors: a human donor in a cohort sampled during active COVID-19. CDR3s include the opening cysteine and the closing phenylalanine or tryptophan. The D gene is left open where the match is weak. Expanded clones are given a class, and other clones once, few, many or no size at all.

>TRBV10-1|TRBJ2-2|.|.|12
TGCGCCAGCGGCCAGTACACCGGGGAGCTGTTTTTT
CASGQYTGELFF
>TRBV6-5|TRBJ1-2|TRBD1|.|15
TGTGCCAGCAGTTCCCAGGACAGGGAGGACTATGGCTACACCTTC
CASSSQDREDYGYTF
>TRBV29-1|TRBJ1-2|.|.|12
TGCAGCGTTGAAGGTCAGGGTACTGGCTACACCTTC
CSVEGQGTGYTF
>TRBV9|TRBJ1-1|.|.|13
TGTGCCAGCAGCGTAGAAGTAAGGGGCGAAGCTTTCTTT
CASSVEVRGEAFF
>TRBV5-1|TRBJ2-5|.|.|15
TGCGCCAGCAGCTTGGGCCTAGCGAGCCAAGAGACCCAGTACTTC
CASSLGLASQETQYF
>TRBV28|TRBJ2-7|.|once|16
TGTGCCAGCAGTTTATGGGGTAGCGGACCCTTTTACGAGCAGTACTTC
CASSLWGSGPFYEQYF
>TRBV10-3|TRBJ2-1|.|once|13
TGTGCCATCAGTGCGGCAGGGAACAATGAGCAGTTCTTC
CAISAAGNNEQFF
>TRBV29-1|TRBJ1-1|.|.|12
TGCAGCGTTGCGGGACTCAACACTGAAGCTTTCTTT
CSVAGLNTEAFF
>TRBV6-5|TRBJ1-1|.|.|13
TGTGCCAGCACCCAGGGACAGAACACTGAAGCTTTCTTT
CASTQGQNTEAFF
>TRBV6-5|TRBJ1-2|.|.|16
TGTGCCAGCAGTTACTCGATTGGACACGGTAACTATGGCTACACCTTC
CASSYSIGHGNYGYTF
>TRBV7-9|TRBJ2-7|.|.|12
TGTGCCAGCAACAGAGTAGGGGGCGAGCAGTACTTC
CASNRVGGEQYF
>TRBV5-1|TRBJ2-7|TRBD2|.|19
TGCGCCAGCAGCTTGGAACCCCCTACTACTAGCGGGAGGGCCTACGAGCAGTACTTC
CASSLEPPTTSGRAYEQYF
>TRBV18|TRBJ1-4|.|.|13
TGTGCCAGCTCACCGCGGAGGGATGAAAAACTGTTTTTT
CASSPRRDEKLFF
>TRBV19|TRBJ2-3|TRBD1|once|16
TGTGCCAGTAGTCTTAGACAGGGGCTCTCCACAGATACGCAGTATTTT
CASSLRQGLSTDTQYF
>TRBV10-3|TRBJ1-4|TRBD1|.|16
TGTGCCATCAGTGAGTCAACAAGGGACAGGGATGGAAAACTGTTTTTT
CAISESTRDRDGKLFF
>TRBV19|TRBJ2-2|.|.|11
TGTGCCAGTTTTCAGACCGGGGAGCTGTTTTTT
CASFQTGELFF
>TRBV29-1|TRBJ2-1|.|once|11
TGCAGCGGGGGCCGGGGCAATGAGCAGTTCTTC
CSGGRGNEQFF
>TRBV3-1/TRBV3-2|TRBJ2-7|.|.|12
TGTGCCAGCAGCCAAGCCAGCGACGAGCAGTACTTC
CASSQASDEQYF
>TRBV3-1/TRBV3-2|TRBJ2-1|.|.|14
TGTGCCAGCAGCCAAGGTCGAATCGGCAATGAGCAGTTCTTC
CASSQGRIGNEQFF
>TRBV11-2|TRBJ1-2|TRBD1|.|16
TGTGCCAGCAGCTCAGCCCGACAGGGCCGGGACTATGGCTACACCTTC
CASSSARQGRDYGYTF
>TRBV27|TRBJ1-1|TRBD1|.|15
TGTGCCAGCAGTAACAGGGCTTCAGGGGGCACTGAAGCTTTCTTT
CASSNRASGGTEAFF
>TRBV10-3|TRBJ2-1|.|.|14
TGTGCCATCAGTGAGAGACAGGATTTGGTTGAGCAGTTCTTC
CAISERQDLVEQFF
>TRBV28|TRBJ2-1|TRBD2|.|18
TGTGCCAGCAGCCCCCCGATCGGTGGTAGCGGGGGGTACAATGAGCAGTTCTTC
CASSPPIGGSGGYNEQFF
>TRBV2|TRBJ1-2|TRBD1|.|14
TGTGCCAGCAGTGGGCGGCAGGGGGGCTATGGCTACACCTTC
CASSGRQGGYGYTF
>TRBV5-4|TRBJ2-7|TRBD2|.|16
TGTGCCAGCAGCTTGGATCTAGCGGAGTCACTCTACGAGCAGTACTTC
CASSLDLAESLYEQYF
>TRBV19|TRBJ1-1|.|once|14
TGTGCCAGTAATTCCCAGGGTATGAACACTGAAGCTTTCTTT
CASNSQGMNTEAFF
>TRBV9|TRBJ2-7|.|.|14
TGTGCCAGCAGCGTCGGCGGAATCTCCTACGAGCAGTACTTC
CASSVGGISYEQYF
>TRBV5-1|TRBJ2-7|TRBD2|.|16
TGCGCCAGCAGCTTATACCTGGGACTAAGCTCCTACGAGCAGTACTTC
CASSLYLGLSSYEQYF
>TRBV5-4|TRBJ2-7|.|.|14
TGTGCCAGCAGCTTGTATCCAGGGGCCTACGAGCAGTACTTC
CASSLYPGAYEQYF
>TRBV30|TRBJ2-5|.|.|13
TGTGCCTGGAGTGTAAGGGCGGGTGAGACCCAGTACTTC
CAWSVRAGETQYF
>TRBV11-3|TRBJ2-3|TRBD2|.|16
TGTGCCAGCAGCTTCAGTCTAGCGGGAGGGAAAGATACGCAGTATTTT
CASSFSLAGGKDTQYF
>TRBV6-5|TRBJ2-7|.|.|16
TGTGCCAGCAGTTCCCTTAGCGGCCTTAGCTCCTACGAGCAGTACTTC
CASSSLSGLSSYEQYF
>TRBV5-1|TRBJ1-2|.|once|13
TGCGCCAGCAGCTTGCCCCCAGACTATGGCTACACCTTC
CASSLPPDYGYTF
>TRBV9|TRBJ2-7|TRBD2|.|15
TGTGCCAGCAGCGGACTAGCGGGAGTCGGAGGCGAGCAGTACTTC
CASSGLAGVGGEQYF
>TRBV11-2|TRBJ2-2|TRBD2|.|13
TGTGCTATCGGCGGGGGGGTCACCGGGGAGCTGTTTTTT
CAIGGGVTGELFF
>TRBV28|TRBJ1-6|.|.|12
TGTGCCAGCACCGTAAAAGGGGGTTCCCTCCACTTT
CASTVKGGSLHF
>TRBV5-4|TRBJ2-7|.|once|13
TGTGCCAGTAAGGGGGGGGACTCCTACGAGCAGTACTTC
CASKGGDSYEQYF
>TRBV5-1|TRBJ2-2|.|.|15
TGCGCCAGCAGCTTGGCGGGGGGCAATCCCGGGGAGCTGTTTTTT
CASSLAGGNPGELFF
>TRBV7-2|TRBJ2-7|TRBD2|.|15
TGTGCCAGCAGCCAAACCTCGCGGGGGAACTACGAGCAGTACTTC
CASSQTSRGNYEQYF
>TRBV10-3|TRBJ2-3|.|.|16
TGTGCCATCAGTGAGTCTGGCGGACTCCGCTCAGATACGCAGTATTTT
CAISESGGLRSDTQYF
>TRBV7-9|TRBJ1-4|.|once|12
TGTGCCAGCACGCGGGAGAATGAAAAACTGTTTTTT
CASTRENEKLFF
>TRBV19|TRBJ2-7|TRBD1|.|14
TGTGCCAGTAGTATGGGGACAGGGACCTACGAGCAGTACTTC
CASSMGTGTYEQYF
>TRBV7-6|TRBJ2-7|TRBD2|.|18
TGTGCCAGCAGTGGGGGCAGCGGGGGGGTTTACGGAATACGAGGGCAGTACTTC
CASSGGSGGVYGIRGQYF
>TRBV2|TRBJ1-5|.|.|18
TGTGCCAGCAGCACAAGGCTGGACGGGGCGGGGGGCAATCAGCCCCAGCATTTT
CASSTRLDGAGGNQPQHF
>TRBV7-9|TRBJ1-5|.|.|13
TGTGCCAGCAGCCCAGGAAGCAATCAGCCCCAGCATTTT
CASSPGSNQPQHF
>TRBV28|TRBJ1-2|.|.|12
TGTGCCAGCAGTTTAGCAGCGTATGGCTACACCTTC
CASSLAAYGYTF